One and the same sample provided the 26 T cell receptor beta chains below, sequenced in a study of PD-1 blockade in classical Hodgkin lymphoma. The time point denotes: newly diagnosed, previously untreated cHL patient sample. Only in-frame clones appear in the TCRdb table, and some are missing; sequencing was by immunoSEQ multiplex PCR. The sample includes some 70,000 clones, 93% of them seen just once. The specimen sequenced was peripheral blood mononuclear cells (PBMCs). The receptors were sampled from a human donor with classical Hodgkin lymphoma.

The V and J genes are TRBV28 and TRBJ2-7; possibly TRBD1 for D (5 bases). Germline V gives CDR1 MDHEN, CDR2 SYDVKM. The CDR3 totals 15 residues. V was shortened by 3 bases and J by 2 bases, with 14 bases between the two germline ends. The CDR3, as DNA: TGTGCCAGCAGTTTCCCCCGGACAACCCCCTACGAGCAGTACTTC. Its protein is CASSFPRTTPYEQYF.

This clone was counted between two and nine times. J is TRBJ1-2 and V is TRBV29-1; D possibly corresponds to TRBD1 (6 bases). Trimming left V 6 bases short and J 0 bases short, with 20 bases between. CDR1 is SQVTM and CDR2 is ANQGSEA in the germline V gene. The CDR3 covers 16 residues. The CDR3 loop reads CSVSGGPTGPNYGYTF. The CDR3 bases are TGCAGCGTCTCGGGGGGACCGACAGGACCTAACTATGGCTACACCTTC.

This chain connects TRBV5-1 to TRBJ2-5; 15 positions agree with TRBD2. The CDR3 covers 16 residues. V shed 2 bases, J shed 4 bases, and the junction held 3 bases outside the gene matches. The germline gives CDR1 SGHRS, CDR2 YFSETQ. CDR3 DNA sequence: TGCGCCAGCAGCTTACCGGGACTAGCGGGAGGAGAGACCCAGTACTTC. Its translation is CASSLPGLAGGETQYF.

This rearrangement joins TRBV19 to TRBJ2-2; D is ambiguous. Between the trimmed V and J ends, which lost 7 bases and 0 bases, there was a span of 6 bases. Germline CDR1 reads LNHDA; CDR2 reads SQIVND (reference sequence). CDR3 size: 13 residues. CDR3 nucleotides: TGTGCCAGTAACCGAGCGAACACCGGGGAGCTGTTTTTT. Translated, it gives CASNRANTGELFF.

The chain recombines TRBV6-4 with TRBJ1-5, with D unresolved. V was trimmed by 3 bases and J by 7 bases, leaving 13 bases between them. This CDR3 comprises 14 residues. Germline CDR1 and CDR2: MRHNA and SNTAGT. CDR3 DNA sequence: TGTGCCAGCAGTGAAGGGTGGGGATCACAGCCCCAGCATTTT. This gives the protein CASSEGWGSQPQHF.

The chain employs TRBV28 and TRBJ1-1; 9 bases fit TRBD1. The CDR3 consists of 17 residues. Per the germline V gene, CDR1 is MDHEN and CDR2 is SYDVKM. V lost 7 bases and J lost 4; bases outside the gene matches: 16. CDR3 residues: CASNPQGAHGLGTEAFF. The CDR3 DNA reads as TGTGCCAGCAACCCACAGGGGGCGCATGGACTCGGCACTGAAGCTTTCTTT.

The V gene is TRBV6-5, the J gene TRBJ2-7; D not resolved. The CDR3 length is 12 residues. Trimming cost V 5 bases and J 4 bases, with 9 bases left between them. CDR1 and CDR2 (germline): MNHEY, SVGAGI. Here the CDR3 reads CASSRVPYEQYF. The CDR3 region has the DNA TGTGCCAGCAGTAGGGTTCCATACGAGCAGTACTTC.

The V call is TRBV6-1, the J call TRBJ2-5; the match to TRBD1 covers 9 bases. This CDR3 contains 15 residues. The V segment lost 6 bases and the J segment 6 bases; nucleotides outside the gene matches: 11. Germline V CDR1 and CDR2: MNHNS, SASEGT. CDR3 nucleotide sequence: TGTGCCAGCAGCCTAGCCACAGGGGGCGCTAAGACCCAGTACTTC. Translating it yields CASSLATGGAKTQYF.

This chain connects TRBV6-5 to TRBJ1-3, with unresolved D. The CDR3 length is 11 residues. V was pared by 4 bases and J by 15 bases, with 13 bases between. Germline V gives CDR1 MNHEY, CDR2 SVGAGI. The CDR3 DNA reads TGTGCCAGCAGTTCCGGTGGCGCACAATATTTT. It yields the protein CASSSGGAQYF.

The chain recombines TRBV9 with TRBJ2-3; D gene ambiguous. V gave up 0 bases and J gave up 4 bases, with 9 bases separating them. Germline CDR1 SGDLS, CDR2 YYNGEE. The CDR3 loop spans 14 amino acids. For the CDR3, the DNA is TGTGCCAGCAGCGTAGTCGAAAGGGCAGATACGCAGTATTTT. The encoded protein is CASSVVERADTQYF.

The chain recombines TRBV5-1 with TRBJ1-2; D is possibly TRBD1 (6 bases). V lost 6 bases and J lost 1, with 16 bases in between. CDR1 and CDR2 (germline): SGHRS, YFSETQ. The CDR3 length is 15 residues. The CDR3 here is CASTPQAGDNYGYTF. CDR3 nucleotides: TGCGCCAGCACCCCGCAGGCAGGGGATAACTATGGCTACACCTTC.

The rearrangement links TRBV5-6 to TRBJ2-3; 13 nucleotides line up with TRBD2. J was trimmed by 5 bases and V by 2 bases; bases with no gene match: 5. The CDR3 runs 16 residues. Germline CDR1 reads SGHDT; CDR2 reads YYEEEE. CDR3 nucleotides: TGTGCCAGCAGCTTCTGGACTAGCGGGAGTGGAGATACGCAGTATTTT. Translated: CASSFWTSGSGDTQYF. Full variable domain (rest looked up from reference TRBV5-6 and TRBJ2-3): DAGVTQSPTHLIKTRGQQVTLRCSPKSGHDTVSWYQQALGQGPQFIFQYYEEEERQRGNFPDRFSGHQFPNYSSELNVNALLLGDSALYLCASSFWTSGSGDTQYFGPGTRLTVL.

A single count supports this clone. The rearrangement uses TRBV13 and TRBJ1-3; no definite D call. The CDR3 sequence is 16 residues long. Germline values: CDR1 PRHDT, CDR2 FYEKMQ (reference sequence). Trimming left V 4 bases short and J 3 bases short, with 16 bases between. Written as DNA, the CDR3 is TGTGCCAGCAGCTCAATACTTTTAACTGGTGGAAACACCATATATTTT. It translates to CASSSILLTGGNTIYF.

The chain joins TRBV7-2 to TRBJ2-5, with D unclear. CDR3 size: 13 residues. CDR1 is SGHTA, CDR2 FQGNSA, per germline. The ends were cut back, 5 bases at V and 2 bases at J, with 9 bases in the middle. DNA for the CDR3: TGTGCCAGCAGCCCGAGGATACAAGAGACCCAGTACTTC. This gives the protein CASSPRIQETQYF.

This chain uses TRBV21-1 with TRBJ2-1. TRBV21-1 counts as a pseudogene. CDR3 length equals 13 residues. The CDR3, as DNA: TGTGCCAGCCCGACGGTGACCTACAATGAGCAGTTCTTC. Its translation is CASPTVTYNEQFF.

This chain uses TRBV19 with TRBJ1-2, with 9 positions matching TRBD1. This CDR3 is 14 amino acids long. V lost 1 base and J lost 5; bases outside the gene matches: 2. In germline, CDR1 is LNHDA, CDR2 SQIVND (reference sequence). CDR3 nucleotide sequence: TGTGCCAGTAGTATAGGGGACAGGGCGTATGGCTACACCTTC. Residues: CASSIGDRAYGYTF.

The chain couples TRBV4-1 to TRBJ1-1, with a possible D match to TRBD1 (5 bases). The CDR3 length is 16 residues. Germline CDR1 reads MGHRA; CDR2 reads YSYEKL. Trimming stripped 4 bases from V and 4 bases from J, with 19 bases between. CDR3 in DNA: TGCGCCAGCAGCCCCCTAGGGAGCAGGGAAGGCACTGAAGCTTTCTTT. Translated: CASSPLGSREGTEAFF.

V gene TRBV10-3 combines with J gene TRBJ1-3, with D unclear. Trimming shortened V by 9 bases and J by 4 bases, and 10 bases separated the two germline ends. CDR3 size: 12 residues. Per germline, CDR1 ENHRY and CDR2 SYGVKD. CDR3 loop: CAIREDGNTIYF. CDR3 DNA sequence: TGTGCCATAAGGGAGGACGGAAACACCATATATTTT.

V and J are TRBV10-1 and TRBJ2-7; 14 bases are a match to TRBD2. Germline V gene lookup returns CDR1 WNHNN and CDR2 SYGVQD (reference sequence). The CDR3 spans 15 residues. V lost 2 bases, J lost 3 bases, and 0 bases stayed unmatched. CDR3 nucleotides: TGCGCCAGCAGTGAGGGGACTAGCGGGGGCTACGAGCAGTACTTC. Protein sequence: CASSEGTSGGYEQYF.

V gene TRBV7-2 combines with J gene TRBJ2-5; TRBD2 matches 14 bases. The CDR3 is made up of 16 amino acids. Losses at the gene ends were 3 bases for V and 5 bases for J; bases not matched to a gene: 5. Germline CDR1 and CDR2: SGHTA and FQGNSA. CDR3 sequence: CASSLMGLAGVETQYF. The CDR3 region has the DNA TGTGCCAGCAGCTTGATGGGACTAGCGGGGGTTGAGACCCAGTACTTC.

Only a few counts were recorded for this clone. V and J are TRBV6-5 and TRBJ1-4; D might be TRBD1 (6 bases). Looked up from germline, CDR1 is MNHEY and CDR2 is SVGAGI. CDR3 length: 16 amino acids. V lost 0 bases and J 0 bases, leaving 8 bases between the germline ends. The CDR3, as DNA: TGTGCCAGCAGTTACTCGGGGGCATCAACTAATGAAAAACTGTTTTTT. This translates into CASSYSGASTNEKLFF.

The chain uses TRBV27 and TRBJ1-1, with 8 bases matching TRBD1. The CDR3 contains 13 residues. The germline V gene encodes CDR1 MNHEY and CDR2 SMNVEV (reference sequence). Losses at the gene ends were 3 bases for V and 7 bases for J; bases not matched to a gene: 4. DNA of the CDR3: TGTGCCAGCAGTTTTGACAGGGGTCTTGAAGCTTTCTTT. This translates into CASSFDRGLEAFF.

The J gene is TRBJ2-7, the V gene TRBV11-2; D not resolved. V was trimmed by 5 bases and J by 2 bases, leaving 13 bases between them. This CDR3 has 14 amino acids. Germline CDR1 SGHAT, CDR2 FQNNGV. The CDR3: CASSPGSLAYEQYF. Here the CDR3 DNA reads TGTGCCAGCAGCCCCGGCTCGCTAGCCTACGAGCAGTACTTC.

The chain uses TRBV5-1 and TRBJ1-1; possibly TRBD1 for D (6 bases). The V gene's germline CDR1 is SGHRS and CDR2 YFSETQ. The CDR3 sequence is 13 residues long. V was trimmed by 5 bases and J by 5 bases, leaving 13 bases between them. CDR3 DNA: TGCGCCAGCAGTGTGGGACAAAAAACTGAAGCTTTCTTT. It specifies CASSVGQKTEAFF.

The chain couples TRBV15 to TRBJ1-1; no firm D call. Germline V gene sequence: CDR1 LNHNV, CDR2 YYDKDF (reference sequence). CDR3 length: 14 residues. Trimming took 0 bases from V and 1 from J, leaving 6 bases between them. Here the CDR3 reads CATSRDLQNTEAFF. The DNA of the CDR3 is TGTGCCACCAGCAGAGATCTTCAGAACACTGAAGCTTTCTTT.

The CDR3 is CASSVGFGVDYGYTF. The CDR3 DNA is TGTGCCAGCAGCGTAGGGTTTGGGGTTGACTATGGCTACACCTTC. The chain joins TRBV9 to TRBJ1-2; D gene unclear. The CDR3 runs 15 residues. V lost 0 bases and J lost 3, with 12 bases in between. Looked up from germline, CDR1 is SGDLS and CDR2 is YYNGEE.